This T cell receptor (beta chain) appears in the sequencing data of a study of response to subunit inactivated influenza vaccine. In TCRdb, the RT-PCR reads were re-called with MiXCR into one record per CDR3 protein. The sample contains roughly 500,000 distinct CDR3 sequences, less than 25% of which appear only once. CDR3 size: 15 residues. With 2 bases clipped from V and 5 bases from J, the junction kept 8 bases outside the gene matches. Germline values: CDR1 SGHTA, CDR2 FQGNSA. The same data also went into a second study, on T cells expressing NK-cell markers. This second report adds: 5'RACE template switching built TCR beta cDNA with unique molecular identifiers. Obtained from sorted CD3+CD56+NKG2C+, CD3+CD56+NKG2C- and CD3+CD56-NKG2C+ T cells were the TCR beta repertoires. Eight donors were sequenced, seven testing HCMV-seropositive and one testing seronegative. Among CD8+ T cells from about six donors, dominant NKG2C+ clonotypes accounted for roughly 1.0-8%. Whether expanded NKG2C-expressing T cell clones recognize HCMV is unknown.

The specimen comprised CD4+ T cells sorted from PBMCs, sampled roughly 12 days after vaccination. The chain links TRBV7-2 to TRBJ2-5, with 7 bases identical to TRBD1. The clonotype comes from a man aged 50-60 years who received an inactivated influenza vaccine. CDR3 DNA: TGTGCCAGCAGCTTAAAGGGGGCGCCGGGGGAGACCCAGTACTTC. Its protein product is CASSLKGAPGETQYF.